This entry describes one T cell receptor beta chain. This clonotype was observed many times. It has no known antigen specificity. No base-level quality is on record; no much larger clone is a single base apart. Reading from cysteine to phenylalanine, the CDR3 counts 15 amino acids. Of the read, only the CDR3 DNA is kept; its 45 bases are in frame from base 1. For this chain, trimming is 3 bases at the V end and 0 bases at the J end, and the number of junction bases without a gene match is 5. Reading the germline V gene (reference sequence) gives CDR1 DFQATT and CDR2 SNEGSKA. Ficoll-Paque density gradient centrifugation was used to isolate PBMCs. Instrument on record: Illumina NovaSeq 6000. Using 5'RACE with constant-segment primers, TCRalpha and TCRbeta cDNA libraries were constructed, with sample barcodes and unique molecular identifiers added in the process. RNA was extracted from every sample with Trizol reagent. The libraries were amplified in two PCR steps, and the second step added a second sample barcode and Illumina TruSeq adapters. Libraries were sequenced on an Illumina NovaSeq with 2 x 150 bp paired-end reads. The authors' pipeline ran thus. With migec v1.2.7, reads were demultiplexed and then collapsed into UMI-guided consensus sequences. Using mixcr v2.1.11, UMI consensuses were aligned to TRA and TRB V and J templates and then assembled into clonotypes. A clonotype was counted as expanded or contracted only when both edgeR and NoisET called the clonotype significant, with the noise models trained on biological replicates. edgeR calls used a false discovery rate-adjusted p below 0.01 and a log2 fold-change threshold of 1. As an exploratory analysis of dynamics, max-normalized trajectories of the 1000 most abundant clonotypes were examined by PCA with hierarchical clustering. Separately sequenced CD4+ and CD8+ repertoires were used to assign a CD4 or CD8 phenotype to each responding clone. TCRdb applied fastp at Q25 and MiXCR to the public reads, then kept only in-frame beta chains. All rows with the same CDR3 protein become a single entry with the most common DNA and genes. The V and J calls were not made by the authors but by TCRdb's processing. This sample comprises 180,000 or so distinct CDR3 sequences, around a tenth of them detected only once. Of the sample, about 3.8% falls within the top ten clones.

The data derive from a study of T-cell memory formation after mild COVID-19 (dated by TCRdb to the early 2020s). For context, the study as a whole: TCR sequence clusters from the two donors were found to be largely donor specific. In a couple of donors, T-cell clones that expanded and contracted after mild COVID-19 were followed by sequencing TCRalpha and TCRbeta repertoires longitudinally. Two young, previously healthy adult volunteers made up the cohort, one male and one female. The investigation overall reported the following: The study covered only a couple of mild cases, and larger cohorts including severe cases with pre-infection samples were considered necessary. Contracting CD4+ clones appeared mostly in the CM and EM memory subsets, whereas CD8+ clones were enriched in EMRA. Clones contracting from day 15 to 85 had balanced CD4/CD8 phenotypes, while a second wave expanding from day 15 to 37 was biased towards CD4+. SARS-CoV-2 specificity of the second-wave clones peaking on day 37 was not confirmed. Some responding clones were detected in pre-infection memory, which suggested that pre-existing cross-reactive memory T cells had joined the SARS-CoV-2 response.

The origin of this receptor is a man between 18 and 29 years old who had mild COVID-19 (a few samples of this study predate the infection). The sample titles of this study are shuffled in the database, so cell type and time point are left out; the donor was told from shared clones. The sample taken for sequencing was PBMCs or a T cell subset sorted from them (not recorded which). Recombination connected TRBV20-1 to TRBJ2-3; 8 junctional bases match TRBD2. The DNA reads TGCAGTGCTAGGGACCCGGGGGGGAGCACAGATACGCAGTATTTT. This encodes CSARDPGGSTDTQYF.